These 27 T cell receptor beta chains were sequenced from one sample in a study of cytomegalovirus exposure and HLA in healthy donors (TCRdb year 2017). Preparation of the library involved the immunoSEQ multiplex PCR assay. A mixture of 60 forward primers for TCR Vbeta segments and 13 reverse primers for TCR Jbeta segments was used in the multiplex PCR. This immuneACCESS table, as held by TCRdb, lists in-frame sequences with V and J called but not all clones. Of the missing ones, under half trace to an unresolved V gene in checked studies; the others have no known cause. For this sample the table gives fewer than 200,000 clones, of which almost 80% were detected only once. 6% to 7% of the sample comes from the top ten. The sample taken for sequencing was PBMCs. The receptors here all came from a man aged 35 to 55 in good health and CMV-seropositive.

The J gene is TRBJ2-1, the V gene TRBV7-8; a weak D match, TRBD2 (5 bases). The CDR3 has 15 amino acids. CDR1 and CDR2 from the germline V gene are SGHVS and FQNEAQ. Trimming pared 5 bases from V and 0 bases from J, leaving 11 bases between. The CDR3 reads CASSPRSASYNEQFF. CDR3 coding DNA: TGTGCCAGCAGCCCTCGTAGCGCCTCCTACAATGAGCAGTTCTTC.

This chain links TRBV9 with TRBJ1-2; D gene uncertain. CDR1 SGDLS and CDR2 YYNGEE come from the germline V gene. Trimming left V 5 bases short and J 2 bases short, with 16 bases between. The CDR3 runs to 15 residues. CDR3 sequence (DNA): TGTGCCAGCAGTCTAGAACCGGATATGAACTATGGCTACACCTTC. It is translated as CASSLEPDMNYGYTF. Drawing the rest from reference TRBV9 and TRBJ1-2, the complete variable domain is DSGVTQTPKHLITATGQRVTLRCSPRSGDLSVYWYQQSLDQGLQFLIQYYNGEERAKGNILERFSAQQFPDLHSELNLSSLELGDSALYFCASSLEPDMNYGYTFGSGTRLTVV.

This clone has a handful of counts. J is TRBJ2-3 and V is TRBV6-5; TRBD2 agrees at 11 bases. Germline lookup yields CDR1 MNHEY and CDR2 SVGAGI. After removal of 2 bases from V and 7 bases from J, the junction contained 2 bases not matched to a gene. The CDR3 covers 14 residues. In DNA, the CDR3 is TGTGCCAGCAGTTACCGACTAGCGGGAAATACGCAGTATTTT. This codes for CASSYRLAGNTQYF.

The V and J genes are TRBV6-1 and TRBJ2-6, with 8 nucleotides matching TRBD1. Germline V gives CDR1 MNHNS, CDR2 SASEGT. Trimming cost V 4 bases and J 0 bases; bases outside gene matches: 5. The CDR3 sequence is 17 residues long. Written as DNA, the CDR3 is TGTGCCAGCAGTGGGTCTACAGGGGGCTCTGGGGCCAACGTCCTGACTTTC. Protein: CASSGSTGGSGANVLTF.

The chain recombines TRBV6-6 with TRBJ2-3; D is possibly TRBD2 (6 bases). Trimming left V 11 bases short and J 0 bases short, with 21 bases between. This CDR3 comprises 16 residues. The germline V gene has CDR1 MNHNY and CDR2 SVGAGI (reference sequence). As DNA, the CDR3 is TGTGCCCTTGTGGCTAGCGACGCGGGCAGCACAGATACGCAGTATTTT. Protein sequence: CALVASDAGSTDTQYF.

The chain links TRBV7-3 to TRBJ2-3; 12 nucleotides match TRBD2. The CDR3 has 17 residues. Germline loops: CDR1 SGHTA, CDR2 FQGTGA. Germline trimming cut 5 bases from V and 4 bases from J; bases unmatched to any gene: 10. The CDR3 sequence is CASSHQTSGRQADTQYF. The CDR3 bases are TGTGCCAGCAGCCACCAGACTAGCGGGAGACAAGCAGATACGCAGTATTTT.

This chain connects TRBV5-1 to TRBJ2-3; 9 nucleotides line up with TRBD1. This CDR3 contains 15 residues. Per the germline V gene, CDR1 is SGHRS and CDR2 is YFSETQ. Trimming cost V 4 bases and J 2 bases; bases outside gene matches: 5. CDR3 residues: CASSPGQGYTDTQYF. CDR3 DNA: TGCGCCAGCAGCCCGGGACAGGGATACACAGATACGCAGTATTTT.

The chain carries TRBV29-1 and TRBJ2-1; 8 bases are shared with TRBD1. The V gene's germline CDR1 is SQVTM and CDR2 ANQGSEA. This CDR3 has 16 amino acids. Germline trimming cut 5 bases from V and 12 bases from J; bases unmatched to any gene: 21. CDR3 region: CSVTPPSDRGVRGQFF. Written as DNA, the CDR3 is TGCAGCGTTACACCCCCCTCCGACAGGGGAGTAAGAGGGCAGTTCTTC.

The CDR3 coding sequence is TGTGCCAGCAGCCCACGACAGAATTACTACGAGCAGTACTTC. The encoded protein is CASSPRQNYYEQYF. This chain joins TRBV9 and TRBJ2-7; D is possibly TRBD1 (5 bases). CDR3 length: 14 residues. Trimming left V 4 bases short and J 3 bases short, with 14 bases between. Per the germline V gene, CDR1 is SGDLS and CDR2 is YYNGEE.

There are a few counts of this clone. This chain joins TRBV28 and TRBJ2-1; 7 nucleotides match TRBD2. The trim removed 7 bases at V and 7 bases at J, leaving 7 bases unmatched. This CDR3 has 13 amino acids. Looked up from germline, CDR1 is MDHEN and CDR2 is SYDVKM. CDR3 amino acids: CASTVGGINEQFF. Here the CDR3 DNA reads TGTGCCAGCACCGTGGGGGGGATTAATGAGCAGTTCTTC.

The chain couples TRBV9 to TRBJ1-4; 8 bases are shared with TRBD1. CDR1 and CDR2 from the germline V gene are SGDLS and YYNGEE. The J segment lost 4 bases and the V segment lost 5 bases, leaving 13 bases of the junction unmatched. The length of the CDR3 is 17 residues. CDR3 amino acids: CASSESPPGGVNEKLFF. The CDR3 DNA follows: TGTGCCAGCAGTGAAAGCCCTCCAGGGGGCGTTAATGAAAAACTGTTTTTT. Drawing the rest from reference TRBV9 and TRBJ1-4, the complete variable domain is DSGVTQTPKHLITATGQRVTLRCSPRSGDLSVYWYQQSLDQGLQFLIQYYNGEERAKGNILERFSAQQFPDLHSELNLSSLELGDSALYFCASSESPPGGVNEKLFFGSGTQLSVL.

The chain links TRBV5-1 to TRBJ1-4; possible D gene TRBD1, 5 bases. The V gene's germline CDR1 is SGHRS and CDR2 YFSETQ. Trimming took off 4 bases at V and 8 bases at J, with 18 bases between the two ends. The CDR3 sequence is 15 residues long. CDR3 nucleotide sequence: TGCGCCAGCAGCGGGGCCGGGAGGATAAACGAAAAACTGTTTTTT. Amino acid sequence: CASSGAGRINEKLFF. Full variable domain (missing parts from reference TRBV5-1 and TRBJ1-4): KAGVTQTPRYLIKTRGQQVTLSCSPISGHRSVSWYQQTPGQGLQFLFEYFSETQRNKGNFPGRFSGRQFSNSRSEMNVSTLELGDSALYLCASSGAGRINEKLFFGSGTQLSVL.

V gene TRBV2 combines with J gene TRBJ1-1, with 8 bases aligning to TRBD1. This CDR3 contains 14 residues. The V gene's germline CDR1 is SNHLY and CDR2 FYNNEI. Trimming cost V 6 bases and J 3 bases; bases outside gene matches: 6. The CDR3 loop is CASRRQGYDTEAFF. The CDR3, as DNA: TGTGCCAGCAGGAGACAGGGGTACGACACTGAAGCTTTCTTT.

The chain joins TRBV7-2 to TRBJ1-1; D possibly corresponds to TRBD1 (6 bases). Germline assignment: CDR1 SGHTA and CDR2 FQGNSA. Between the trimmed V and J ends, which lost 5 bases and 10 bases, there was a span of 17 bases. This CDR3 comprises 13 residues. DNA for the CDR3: TGTGCCAGCAGCCCCAATCAGGGGCTTGGAGCTTTCTTT. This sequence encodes CASSPNQGLGAFF.

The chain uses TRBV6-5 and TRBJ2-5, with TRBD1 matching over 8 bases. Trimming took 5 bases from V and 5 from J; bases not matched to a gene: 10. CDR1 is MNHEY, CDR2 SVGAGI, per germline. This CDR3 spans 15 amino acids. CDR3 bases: TGTGCCAGCAGTACGCCCGGGACAGGTGGGGAGACCCAGTACTTC. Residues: CASSTPGTGGETQYF.

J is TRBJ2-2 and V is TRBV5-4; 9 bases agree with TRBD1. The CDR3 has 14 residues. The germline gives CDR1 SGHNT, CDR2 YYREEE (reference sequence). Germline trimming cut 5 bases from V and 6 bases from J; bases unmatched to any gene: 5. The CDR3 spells CASRLTGGSGELFF. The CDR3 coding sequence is TGTGCCAGCAGATTAACAGGGGGCTCCGGGGAGCTGTTTTTT. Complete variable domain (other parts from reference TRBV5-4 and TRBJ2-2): ETGVTQSPTHLIKTRGQQVTLRCSSQSGHNTVSWYQQALGQGPQFIFQYYREEENGRGNFPPRFSGLQFPNYSSELNVNALELDDSALYLCASRLTGGSGELFFGEGSRLTVL.

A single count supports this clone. The DNA of the CDR3 is TGCGCCAGCAGCTTGACGCAGAAGAATGAGCAGTTCTTC. This codes for CASSLTQKNEQFF. The rearrangement links TRBV5-1 to TRBJ2-1; no reliable D call. From germline, CDR1 is SGHRS and CDR2 YFSETQ. CDR3 length: 13 residues. The ends were cut back, 1 base at V and 7 bases at J, with 9 bases in the middle.

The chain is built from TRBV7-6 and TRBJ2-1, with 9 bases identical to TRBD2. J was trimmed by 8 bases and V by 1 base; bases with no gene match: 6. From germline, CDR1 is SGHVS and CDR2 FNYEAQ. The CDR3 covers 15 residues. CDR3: CASSLVAGGLDEQFF. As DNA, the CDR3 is TGTGCCAGCAGCTTAGTTGCGGGAGGGCTTGATGAGCAGTTCTTC.

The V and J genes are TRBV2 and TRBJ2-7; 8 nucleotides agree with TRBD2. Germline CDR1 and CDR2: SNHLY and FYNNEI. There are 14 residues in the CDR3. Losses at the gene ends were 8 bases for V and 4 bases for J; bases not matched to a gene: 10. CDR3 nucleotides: TGTGCCAGCCATTTCGAGACGGGAGGGTACGAGCAGTACTTC. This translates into CASHFETGGYEQYF.

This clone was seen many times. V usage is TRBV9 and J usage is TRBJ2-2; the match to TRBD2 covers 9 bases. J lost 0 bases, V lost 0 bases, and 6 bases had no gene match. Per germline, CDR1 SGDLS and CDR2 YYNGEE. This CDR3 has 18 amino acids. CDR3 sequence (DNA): TGTGCCAGCAGCGTAGCGACTAGCGGACCCGCGAACACCGGGGAGCTGTTTTTT. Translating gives CASSVATSGPANTGELFF. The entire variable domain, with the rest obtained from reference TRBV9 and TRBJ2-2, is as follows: DSGVTQTPKHLITATGQRVTLRCSPRSGDLSVYWYQQSLDQGLQFLIQYYNGEERAKGNILERFSAQQFPDLHSELNLSSLELGDSALYFCASSVATSGPANTGELFFGEGSRLTVL.

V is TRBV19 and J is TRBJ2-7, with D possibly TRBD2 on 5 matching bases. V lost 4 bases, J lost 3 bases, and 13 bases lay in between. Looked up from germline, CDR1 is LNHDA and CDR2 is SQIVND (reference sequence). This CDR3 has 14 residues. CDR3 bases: TGTGCCAGTAGTACCCTTGGAGGAAACTACGAGCAGTACTTC. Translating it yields CASSTLGGNYEQYF.

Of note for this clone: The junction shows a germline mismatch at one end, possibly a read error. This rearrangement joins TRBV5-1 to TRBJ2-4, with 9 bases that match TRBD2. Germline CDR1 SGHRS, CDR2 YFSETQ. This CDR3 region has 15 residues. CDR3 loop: CASRPGLADKNSQYF. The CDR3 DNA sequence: TGCGCCAGCAGGCCGGGACTAGCTGACAAAAACAGTCAGTACTTC.

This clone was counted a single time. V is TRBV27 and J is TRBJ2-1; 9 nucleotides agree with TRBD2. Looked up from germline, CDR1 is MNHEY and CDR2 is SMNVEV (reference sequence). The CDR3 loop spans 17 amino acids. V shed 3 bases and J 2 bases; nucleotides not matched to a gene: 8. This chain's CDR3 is CASSLVAGVIPYNEQFF. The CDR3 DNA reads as TGTGCCAGCAGTTTGGTAGCGGGAGTCATCCCCTACAATGAGCAGTTCTTC.

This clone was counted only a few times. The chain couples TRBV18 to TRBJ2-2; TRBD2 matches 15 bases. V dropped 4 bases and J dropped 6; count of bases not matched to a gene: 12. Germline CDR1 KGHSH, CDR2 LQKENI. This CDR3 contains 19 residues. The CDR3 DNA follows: TGTGCCAGCTCACAACCGGGACTAGCGGGAGGTCCCACCCCCGGGGAGCTGTTTTTT. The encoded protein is CASSQPGLAGGPTPGELFF.

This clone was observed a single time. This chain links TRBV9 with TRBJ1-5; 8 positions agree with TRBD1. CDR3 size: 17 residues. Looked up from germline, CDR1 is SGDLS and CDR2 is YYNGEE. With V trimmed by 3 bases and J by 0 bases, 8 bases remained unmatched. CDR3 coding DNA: TGTGCCAGCAGCGCAGGACAGGGATTGGGTAGCAATCAGCCCCAGCATTTT. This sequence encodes CASSAGQGLGSNQPQHF.

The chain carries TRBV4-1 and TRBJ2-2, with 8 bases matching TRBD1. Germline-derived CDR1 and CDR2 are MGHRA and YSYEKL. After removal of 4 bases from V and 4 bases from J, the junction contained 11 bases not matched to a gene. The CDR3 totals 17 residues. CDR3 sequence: CASSPRLTGDGTGELFF. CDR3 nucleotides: TGCGCCAGCAGCCCCAGACTGACAGGGGATGGCACCGGGGAGCTGTTTTTT.

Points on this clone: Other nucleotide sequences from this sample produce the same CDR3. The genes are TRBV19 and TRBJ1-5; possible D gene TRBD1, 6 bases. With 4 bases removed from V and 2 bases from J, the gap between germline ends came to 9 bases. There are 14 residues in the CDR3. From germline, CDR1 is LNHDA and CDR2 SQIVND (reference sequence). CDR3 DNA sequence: TGTGCCAGTAGTACCCCAGGGGGCAATCAGCCCCAGCATTTT. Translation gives CASSTPGGNQPQHF.